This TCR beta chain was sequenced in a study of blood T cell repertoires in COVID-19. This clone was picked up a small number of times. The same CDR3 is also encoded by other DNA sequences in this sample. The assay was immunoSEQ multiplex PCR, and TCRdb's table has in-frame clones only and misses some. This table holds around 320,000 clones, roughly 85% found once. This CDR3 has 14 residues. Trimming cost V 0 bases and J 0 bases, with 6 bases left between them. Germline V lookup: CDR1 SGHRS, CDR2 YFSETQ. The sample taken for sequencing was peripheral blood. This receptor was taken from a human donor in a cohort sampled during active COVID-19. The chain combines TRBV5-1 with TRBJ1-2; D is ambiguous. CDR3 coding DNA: TGCGCCAGCAGCTTGGTGCCAGCTAACTATGGCTACACCTTC. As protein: CASSLVPANYGYTF.